The 10 T cell receptor beta chains listed next were all sequenced from one sample in a study of beta chain features in type 1 diabetes listed by TCRdb under 2018. What the work shows at the level of the full study, not this receptor alone: Type 1 diabetes patients showed a moderate but significant shortening of TCRB CDR3 length in all four CD4+ subsets.

Libraries were made using the immunoSEQ multiplex PCR assay. The entire amount of isolated RNA was reverse transcribed using the High Capacity cDNA Reverse Transcription Kit, so the sequenced TCRB transcripts were expressed ones. In TCRdb, the immuneACCESS table is reduced to in-frame sequences with V and J assigned. These tables do not hold every clone; where another copy was compared, an unresolved V gene accounts for under half, and the others remain unexplained. The sample includes around 160,000 clones, with 63% observed a single time. Approximately 0.089% of the sample rests with the top ten. These receptors' targets are unknown. The source material was naive CD4+ T cells from blood. Read against the paper, the sample's cell subset or site label means: true naive CD4+ T cells. These receptors were obtained from a man aged 25 to 40 with type 1 diabetes.

The chain carries TRBV7-2 and TRBJ1-5; 9 bases are shared with TRBD1. The CDR3 is 15 amino acids. The V segment lost 5 bases and the J segment 5 bases; nucleotides outside the gene matches: 7. Looked up from germline, CDR1 is SGHTA and CDR2 is FQGNSA. The CDR3 DNA is TGTGCCAGCAGCCCGGGACAGGGTTCGGATCAGCCCCAGCATTTT. Its protein is CASSPGQGSDQPQHF.

The rearrangement links TRBV7-9 to TRBJ2-7; no clear D. Germline values: CDR1 SEHNR, CDR2 FQNEAQ (reference sequence). Trimming pared 4 bases from V and 6 bases from J, leaving 13 bases between. The CDR3 length is 13 residues. The CDR3 bases are TGTGCCAGCAGCTCCACAAGGGAAGGCGAGCAGTACTTC. Translated: CASSSTREGEQYF.

This sequence joins TRBV4-3 and TRBJ2-3; 7 bases are a match to TRBD1. The trim removed 0 bases at V and 4 bases at J, leaving 10 bases unmatched. The CDR3 covers 17 residues. Germline V gives CDR1 LGHNA, CDR2 YSLEER. CDR3 DNA sequence: TGCGCCAGCAGCCAAGAAGGGGGCGGGTTTCTTCCAGATACGCAGTATTTT. It encodes CASSQEGGGFLPDTQYF.

This clone has only a few counts. The rearrangement uses TRBV30 and TRBJ1-1, with D unclear. Germline loops: CDR1 GTSNPN, CDR2 SVGIG (reference sequence). The CDR3 extends over 11 amino acids. Trimming cost V 0 bases and J 8 bases, with 7 bases left between them. The CDR3 loop reads CAWSVFGEAFF. The CDR3 DNA reads as TGTGCCTGGAGTGTTTTCGGGGAAGCTTTCTTT.

This chain links TRBV4-3 with TRBJ1-4; 8 bases fit TRBD1. The CDR3 is made up of 14 amino acids. In germline, CDR1 is LGHNA, CDR2 YSLEER. V gave up 7 bases and J gave up 8 bases; unmatched junction bases: 9. The CDR3 protein is CASTLDRGGEKLFF. DNA of the CDR3: TGCGCCAGCACCTTAGACAGGGGCGGCGAAAAACTGTTTTTT.

This chain links TRBV9 with TRBJ2-3; D not resolved. This CDR3 comprises 16 residues. Germline CDR1 reads SGDLS; CDR2 reads YYNGEE. Trimming took 0 bases from V and 0 from J, leaving 11 bases between them. Here the CDR3 reads CASSVESATSTDTQYF. The DNA of the CDR3 is TGTGCCAGCAGCGTAGAATCGGCGACTAGCACAGATACGCAGTATTTT.

J is TRBJ2-4 and V is TRBV27, with D possibly TRBD2 on 5 matching bases. Trimming removed 8 bases at V and 2 bases at J, with 16 bases between. The CDR3 consists of 15 residues. Germline V lookup: CDR1 MNHEY, CDR2 SMNVEV (reference sequence). The DNA of the CDR3 is TGTGCCAGCTCTACTGTCCGGGGAACCAAAAACATTCAGTACTTC. This gives the protein CASSTVRGTKNIQYF.

This chain links TRBV28 with TRBJ2-2; no reliable D call. Trimming stripped 10 bases from V and 1 base from J, with 7 bases between. The CDR3 length is 12 residues. In germline, CDR1 is MDHEN, CDR2 SYDVKM. The CDR3 spells CATKGNTGELFF. The CDR3 DNA reads as TGTGCCACTAAGGGGAACACCGGGGAGCTGTTTTTT.

This chain joins TRBV14 and TRBJ1-2; D is perhaps TRBD1 (5 bases). CDR3 length: 16 residues. The germline V gene has CDR1 SGHDN and CDR2 FVKESK. V was cut by 4 bases and J by 8 bases, with 23 bases left in between. CDR3 protein: CASSPRWGSTPVGYTF. The CDR3 DNA reads as TGTGCCAGCAGCCCCCGGTGGGGCAGCACTCCGGTCGGCTACACCTTC. The full variable domain, with the rest looked up from reference TRBV14 and TRBJ1-2, is EAGVTQFPSHSVIEKGQTVTLRCDPISGHDNLYWYRRVMGKEIKFLLHFVKESKQDESGMPNNRFLAERTGGTYSTLKVQPAELEDSGVYFCASSPRWGSTPVGYTFGSGTRLTVV.

The chain combines TRBV7-9 with TRBJ1-3, with TRBD1 as a possible D gene (6 bases). V was pared by 4 bases and J by 3 bases, with 13 bases between. The germline V gene encodes CDR1 SEHNR and CDR2 FQNEAQ (reference sequence). This CDR3 comprises 15 residues. CDR3 nucleotides: TGTGCCAGCAGCTACACAGGGTCTAGTGGAAACACCATATATTTT. Its translation is CASSYTGSSGNTIYF.